This T cell receptor beta chain was found in a study of blood T cell repertoires in COVID-19. About the study: The United States, Italy and Spain were the sources of the acute and convalescent COVID-19 samples. Sources were T cells, B-cell-depleted T cells, or PBMCs; the material itself was cDNA or gDNA.

Methods used by the authors: By means of reference gene primer amplification, nucleated cell counts were estimated. Sequencing used immunoSEQ multiplex PCR; TCRdb keeps in-frame clones, though not all of them. The DNA gave D and trimming, while V, J and clone size come from that table. The table lists some 130,000 clones, approximately 84% of them singletons. The source of this sequence is a man aged 65 to 85 with acute or convalescent COVID-19. Sequencing used peripheral blood.

The CDR3 spells CASSWDSRITKGAFF. The CDR3 DNA is TGTGCCAGTAGTTGGGACAGCCGGATCACCAAAGGAGCTTTCTTT. This sequence joins TRBV19 and TRBJ1-1; 7 bases line up with TRBD1. Germline CDR1 is LNHDA and CDR2 is SQIVND (reference sequence). The CDR3 has 15 residues. The V segment lost 5 bases and the J segment 10 bases; nucleotides outside the gene matches: 16. The full variable domain, rest sourced from reference TRBV19 and TRBJ1-1, is DGGITQSPKYLFRKEGQNVTLSCEQNLNHDAMYWYRQDPGQGLRLIYYSQIVNDFQKGDIAEGYSVSREKKESFPLTVTSAQKNPTAFYLCASSWDSRITKGAFFGQGTRLTVV.